These T cell receptor beta chains were read from a single sample in a study of early stage breast cancer tumors. This table comes from immunoSEQ multiplex PCR, and its TCRdb copy is limited to in-frame clones, with some not included. The data show tens of thousands of clones, 83% seen once. The specimen sequenced was blood. The receptors were gathered from a person aged 45-60 years with breast cancer. CDR3s include the opening cysteine and the closing phenylalanine or tryptophan. D genes are given only for firm matches. Rows give clone size only sometimes, using once, few, many, or a class for an expanded clone.

V	D	J	size	CDR3	DNA
TRBV7-2	TRBD2	TRBJ2-3	-	CASSLGTSGRIRTDTQYF	TGTGCCAGCAGCTTAGGAACTAGCGGGAGGATTCGCACAGATACGCAGTATTTT
TRBV28	-	TRBJ2-3	-	CASSTTTSPVIQYF	TGTGCCAGCAGCACCACAACTAGCCCAGTGATACAGTATTTT
TRBV4-3	TRBD1	TRBJ1-2	-	CASSQLGTGGADYGYTF	TGCGCCAGCAGCCAACTTGGGACAGGGGGCGCAGACTATGGCTACACCTTC
TRBV7-2	-	TRBJ1-5	-	CASSGQWGQPQHF	TGTGCCAGCAGCGGACAATGGGGTCAGCCCCAGCATTTT
TRBV9	-	TRBJ2-1	-	CASSVARAGTTYNEQFF	TGTGCCAGCAGCGTAGCAAGGGCCGGGACCACCTACAATGAGCAGTTCTTC
TRBV18	-	TRBJ2-7	-	CASSPPASSYEQYF	TGTGCCAGCTCACCACCGGCGTCCTCCTACGAGCAGTACTTC
TRBV11-2	-	TRBJ1-1	-	CASSSEVSEAFF	TGTGCCAGCAGCTCCGAGGTGTCTGAAGCTTTCTTT
TRBV7-9	-	TRBJ2-2	-	CASSGRQNTGELFF	TGTGCCAGCAGCGGACGACAAAACACCGGGGAGCTGTTTTTT
TRBV11-2	TRBD1	TRBJ1-1	-	CASSPGGTEAFF	TGTGCCAGCAGCCCAGGGGGGACTGAAGCTTTCTTT
TRBV7-9	-	TRBJ2-2	-	CASSLPGGGNTGELFF	TGTGCCAGCAGCCTCCCCGGGGGCGGGAACACCGGGGAGCTGTTTTTT
TRBV9	TRBD2	TRBJ2-4	-	CASSVGGQGTSTWAKNIQYF	TGTGCCAGCAGCGTAGGGGGGCAGGGGACTAGTACGTGGGCCAAAAACATTCAGTACTTC
TRBV28	-	TRBJ2-3	-	CASSNRASIYTDTQYF	TGTGCCAGCAGTAATAGGGCGTCTATTTATACAGATACGCAGTATTTT
TRBV6-5	-	TRBJ1-5	-	CASSITENQPQHF	TGTGCCAGCAGCATAACAGAGAATCAGCCCCAGCATTTT
TRBV18	-	TRBJ2-7	-	CASSPGLVHEQYF	TGTGCCAGCTCACCGGGGCTTGTCCACGAGCAGTACTTC
TRBV28	-	TRBJ2-7	-	CASSLGRPGRDEQYF	TGTGCCAGCAGTTTGGGGAGACCAGGGCGGGACGAGCAGTACTTC
TRBV28	-	TRBJ2-7	-	CASSGLRRQNSYEQYF	TGTGCCAGCAGTGGACTTCGTAGACAGAACTCCTACGAGCAGTACTTC
TRBV4-3	-	TRBJ2-1	-	CASSQGQTQDNEQFF	TGCGCCAGCAGCCAAGGCCAGACACAGGACAATGAGCAGTTCTTC
TRBV19	-	TRBJ1-6	-	CASSPRQNSPLHF	TGTGCCAGTAGTCCAAGACAGAATTCACCCCTCCACTTT
TRBV9	-	TRBJ2-7	-	CASSVVPSSSYEQYF	TGTGCCAGCAGCGTAGTACCTAGTAGCTCCTACGAGCAGTACTTC
TRBV19	-	TRBJ2-3	few	CASSMAGQVDTQYF	TGTGCCAGTAGTATGGCCGGCCAGGTGGATACGCAGTATTTT
TRBV14	TRBD1	TRBJ1-2	-	CASRRQGSGYGYTF	TGTGCCAGCAGACGACAGGGCTCGGGCTATGGCTACACCTTC
TRBV7-9	TRBD1	TRBJ2-2	-	CASSRQGVTGELFF	TGTGCCAGCAGCAGACAGGGAGTTACCGGGGAGCTGTTTTTT
TRBV25-1	-	TRBJ1-1	-	CASSAPGALFEAFF	TGTGCCAGCAGTGCCCCAGGGGCCTTATTTGAAGCTTTCTTT
TRBV19	TRBD1	TRBJ1-2	-	CASSETGTGGSTGYTF	TGTGCCAGTAGTGAAACCGGGACAGGGGGCTCGACCGGCTACACCTTC
TRBV5-1	-	TRBJ2-2	-	CASSFGTENTGELFF	TGCGCCAGCAGCTTTGGGACTGAAAACACCGGGGAGCTGTTTTTT
TRBV21-1	-	TRBJ2-5	few	CASKPVSGDSQETQYF	TGTGCCAGCAAGCCAGTCAGCGGGGACAGCCAAGAGACCCAGTACTTC
TRBV5-6	-	TRBJ2-5	-	CASSYSYQETQYF	TGTGCCAGCAGTTACAGCTACCAAGAGACCCAGTACTTC
TRBV10-3	-	TRBJ1-2	-	CAISPGTENNYGYTF	TGTGCCATCAGTCCCGGGACGGAGAATAACTATGGCTACACCTTC
TRBV5-5	-	TRBJ1-1	-	CASSLLSGLNTEAFF	TGTGCCAGCAGCTTGTTGTCAGGTCTGAACACTGAAGCTTTCTTT
TRBV7-2	-	TRBJ1-2	-	CASSPGANYGYTF	TGTGCCAGCAGCCCCGGAGCTAACTATGGCTACACCTTC
TRBV7-2	-	TRBJ1-2	-	CASSLVGGKSYGYTF	TGTGCCAGCAGCTTAGTGGGAGGGAAGAGCTATGGCTACACCTTC
TRBV9	TRBD2	TRBJ2-7	-	CASSVGTSGMGEQYF	TGTGCCAGCAGCGTTGGGACTAGCGGGATGGGGGAGCAGTACTTC
TRBV7-3	-	TRBJ2-5	-	CASSLGPAPEETQYF	TGTGCCAGCAGCTTGGGGCCCGCGCCCGAAGAGACCCAGTACTTC
TRBV29-1	-	TRBJ2-2	-	CSTRESGGELFF	TGCAGCACAAGGGAGTCTGGGGGGGAGCTGTTTTTT
TRBV19	-	TRBJ1-2	few	CASRPTAGIYGYTF	TGTGCCAGTAGACCAACCGCAGGGATTTATGGCTACACCTTC
TRBV28	TRBD1	TRBJ1-5	-	CASSLPAKGTGLGQPQHF	TGTGCCAGCAGTTTACCAGCTAAAGGGACAGGGCTCGGTCAGCCCCAGCATTTT
TRBV27	-	TRBJ2-6	-	CASTAVSSGANVLTF	TGTGCCAGCACGGCAGTAAGCTCTGGGGCCAACGTCCTGACTTTC
TRBV11-2	-	TRBJ1-5	-	CASSKLGGKGPQHF	TGTGCCAGCAGCAAGCTGGGGGGAAAGGGGCCCCAGCATTTT
TRBV5-4	TRBD1	TRBJ2-3	-	CASSYLTGGYTDTQYF	TGTGCCAGCAGCTACCTAACAGGGGGTTACACAGATACGCAGTATTTT
TRBV19	-	TRBJ1-1	-	CASSIRGVNTEAFF	TGTGCCAGTAGTATAAGGGGAGTGAACACTGAAGCTTTCTTT
TRBV5-4	TRBD2	TRBJ2-5	-	CASRGTSGQETQYF	TGTGCCAGCAGAGGGACTAGCGGACAAGAGACCCAGTACTTC
TRBV7-2	-	TRBJ1-2	-	CASSPGDYGYTF	TGTGCCAGCAGCCCGGGGGACTATGGCTACACCTTC
TRBV21-1	-	TRBJ2-3	-	CASSKENSGHNTDTQYF	TGTGCCAGCAGCAAAGAGAATAGCGGACACAACACAGATACGCAGTATTTT
TRBV19	-	TRBJ1-4	-	CASSKYEKLFF	TGTGCCAGTAGCAAATATGAAAAACTGTTTTTT
TRBV6-5	-	TRBJ1-1	-	CASSYAGHPSGTEAFF	TGTGCCAGCAGTTACGCCGGCCACCCGTCCGGCACTGAAGCTTTCTTT
TRBV10-3	-	TRBJ2-3	-	CAIRAEIRDTQYF	TGTGCCATCAGGGCGGAAATAAGAGATACGCAGTATTTT
TRBV19	-	TRBJ2-7	-	CASSIGWSEGEQYF	TGTGCCAGTAGTATCGGCTGGAGTGAGGGCGAGCAGTACTTC
TRBV10-3	-	TRBJ2-7	-	CAISDPPGQRVYEQYF	TGTGCCATCAGTGACCCCCCCGGACAGAGAGTCTACGAGCAGTACTTC
TRBV6-6	-	TRBJ2-3	-	CASSYSYQTDTQYF	TGTGCCAGCAGTTACTCTTACCAGACAGATACGCAGTATTTT
TRBV28	-	TRBJ1-4	-	CASSLTGTNEKLFF	TGTGCCAGCAGTTTAACAGGAACTAATGAAAAACTGTTTTTT
TRBV4-3	-	TRBJ2-6	-	CASSQDPRGAGANVLTF	TGCGCCAGCAGCCAAGATCCTAGGGGGGCTGGGGCCAACGTCCTGACTTTC
TRBV28	TRBD1	TRBJ2-1	-	CASSTYAGGNNEQFF	TGTGCCAGCAGCACATACGCAGGGGGTAACAATGAGCAGTTCTTC
TRBV19	-	TRBJ2-7	-	CASSIRQTYEQYF	TGTGCCAGTAGTATACGTCAGACCTACGAGCAGTACTTC